Here is one TCR beta chain with its context. Its cognate antigen has yet to be identified. No base-level quality is on record; no much larger clone is a single base apart. This entry belongs to a study of early T cells in non-severe SARS-CoV-2 infection (dated by TCRdb to 2020 to 2022). Study-wide context: TCR sequencing used bulk RNA from unsorted whole blood, so alpha and beta chains could not be paired.

Libraries were prepared through 5' RACE. Instrument on record: NextSeq 500. In the TCR library protocol, unique molecular identifiers were attached to individual cDNA molecules to correct for PCR bias and sequencing error. Sequencing covered both TCR alpha and beta chains, and within each sample the abundances of alpha and beta sequences were tightly co-correlated. Per the original workflow: Decombinator V4 was used to annotate TCR sequences for V gene, J gene and CDR3. Expanded TCRs were defined as changing significantly between any two time points under a Poisson model with p below 0.0001. TCR abundances were normalised to the total number of TCRs sequenced in each sample and reported as counts per million. TRAV1-2 paired with TRAJ12, TRAJ20 or TRAJ33 defined MAIT TCRs, while TRAV10 paired with TRAJ18 defined iNKT TCRs. VDJdb, accessed on 1 November 2021, was searched for TCRs annotated for CMV, EBV and SARS-CoV-2, and TCRs annotated for more than one antigen were excluded. The public sequencing data were trimmed at Q25 with fastp and processed into clonotypes with MiXCR by TCRdb, which kept only in-frame beta chains. For every CDR3 protein sequence, its rows merge into one entry that carries the most common genes and DNA. None of the V and J calls come from the authors' own analysis; TCRdb made them. The sample has over 45,000 distinct CDR3 sequences on record, more than 9% of them singletons. The ten largest clones capture under 7.5% of the sample.

Points the paper makes about the study in general: Matching against VDJdb was skewed toward anti-spike CD8 responses, likely underestimated virus-specific expansions, and missed private and CD4 specificities.

CDR3 length: 14 amino acids, cysteine to phenylalanine. Only the CDR3 part of the read is kept: 42 bases, read in frame from the first base. The germline V gene (reference sequence) supplies CDR1 MNHEY and CDR2 SMNVEV. The junction shows trimming of 5 bases on V and 5 bases on J, and the gene matches do not reach 5 bases of it. Set within a cohort of healthcare workers in London, UK, this nested case-control study involved weekly PCR testing of nasopharyngeal swabs along with blood sampling. Healthcare workers were recruited between 23 and 31 March 2020, during the week of the UK lockdown, and were followed weekly for up to roughly 15 weeks.

The V gene is TRBV27 and the J gene is TRBJ2-4; TRBD1 fits 8 bases in the junction. The receptor's source is an adult who was a healthcare worker with PCR-confirmed SARS-CoV-2 infection or an uninfected control (not recorded which). The source material was whole blood. The CDR3 has the sequence CASSDRGPQNIQYF. In nucleotide form, the sequence is TGTGCCAGCAGTGACAGGGGACCTCAAAACATTCAGTACTTC.